These 21 T cell receptor beta chains were all obtained from the same sample, sequenced in a study of T cell repertoires in cytomegalovirus infection. One entry per CDR3 protein, called by TCRdb with MiXCR from the reads. Among fewer than 650,000 distinct CDR3 sequences listed, under 45% were seen once. No antigen has been identified for these receptors. The sample was cultured PBMCs, taken from culture after CMV antigen stimulation. These receptor sequences come from a human donor in good health (CMV status not recorded). Some clones in this sample may be carry-over from other donors' samples.

The gene calls are TRBV28 and TRBJ1-4; D not certain. The CDR3 has 12 residues. V was cut by 8 bases and J by 7 bases, with 11 bases left in between. Germline lookup yields CDR1 MDHEN and CDR2 SYDVKM. For the CDR3, the DNA is TGTGCCAGCGCCCCCGTGCCTGAAAAACTGTTTTTT. This translates into CASAPVPEKLFF. Filled out from reference TRBV28 and TRBJ1-4, the complete variable domain reads DVKVTQSSRYLVKRTGEKVFLECVQDMDHENMFWYRQDPGLGLRLIYFSYDVKMKEKGDIPEGYSVSREKKERFSLILESASTNQTSMYLCASAPVPEKLFFGSGTQLSVL.

The table lists this clonotype with a few counts. J is TRBJ2-4 and V is TRBV13, with D maybe TRBD1 (5 bases). CDR1 is PRHDT and CDR2 is FYEKMQ in the germline V gene (reference sequence). The CDR3 covers 16 residues. Between the trimmed V and J ends, which lost 3 bases and 0 bases, there was a span of 12 bases. This CDR3 reads CASSLRTPLAKNIQYF. The CDR3, as DNA: TGTGCCAGCAGCTTGCGGACACCACTAGCCAAAAACATTCAGTACTTC.

The chain combines TRBV7-9 with TRBJ1-2; 11 nucleotides align to TRBD1. CDR1 is SEHNR, CDR2 FQNEAQ, per germline (reference sequence). The CDR3 loop spans 14 amino acids. The V and J ends lost 5 bases and 6 bases, in that order; junction bases with no gene match: 5. CDR3 nucleotide sequence: TGTGCCAGCAGCCAATCGGGACAGGGGGATGGCTACACCTTC. Translation gives CASSQSGQGDGYTF. The variable domain in full, completed from reference TRBV7-9 and TRBJ1-2, reads DTGVSQNPRHKITKRGQNVTFRCDPISEHNRLYWYRQTLGQGPEFLTYFQNEAQLEKSRLLSDRFSAERPKGSFSTLEIQRTEQGDSAMYLCASSQSGQGDGYTFGSGTRLTVV.

The rearrangement joins TRBV12-3 or TRBV12-4 to TRBJ1-1, with D unclear. The CDR3 contains 11 residues. Trimming shortened V by 10 bases and J by 6 bases, and 12 bases separated the two germline ends. The CDR3 protein is CATRSVAEAFF. The CDR3, as DNA: TGTGCCACCCGTTCCGTGGCTGAAGCTTTCTTT.

This clonotype was recorded only once. The rearrangement joins TRBV4-1 to TRBJ2-1; the match to TRBD1 covers 8 bases. Germline CDR1 is MGHRA and CDR2 is YSYEKL. V lost 3 bases to trimming and J lost 15 bases; unmatched junction nucleotides: 7. CDR3 length: 12 amino acids. CDR3: CASSQEDRDLFF. The CDR3 nucleotides read TGCGCCAGCAGCCAGGAGGACAGGGACTTGTTCTTC.

The chain uses TRBV4-1 and TRBJ2-5; TRBD2 agrees at 8 bases. Germline lookup yields CDR1 MGHRA and CDR2 YSYEKL. The CDR3 consists of 17 residues. V was clipped by 2 bases and J by 0 bases; unmatched bases: 8. CDR3 bases: TGCGCCAGCAGCCAAACGGGAGGGGGGGGGGACCAAGAGACCCAGTACTTC. This encodes CASSQTGGGGDQETQYF.

This chain connects TRBV12-5 to TRBJ2-2; 8 bases match TRBD1. Per germline, CDR1 LGHNT and CDR2 FRNRAP. V gave up 6 bases and J gave up 3 bases; unmatched junction bases: 6. CDR3 length: 15 amino acids. The CDR3 DNA reads as TGTGCTAGTGGCCTCGGGACAGGACACACCGGGGAGCTGTTTTTT. This gives the protein CASGLGTGHTGELFF.

This clonotype is a singleton in its sample. The DNA for the CDR3 is TGTGCCAGCAGCTTGAGCCCAGCCTACTGGTTGGAGCAGTACTTC. This encodes CASSLSPAYWLEQYF. The chain recombines TRBV7-8 with TRBJ2-7; D is uncertain. V was shortened by 3 bases and J by 7 bases, with 19 bases between the two germline ends. The germline V gene encodes CDR1 SGHVS and CDR2 FQNEAQ. The CDR3 contains 15 residues.

This clonotype came up a few times. This chain uses TRBV20-1 with TRBJ1-3; D not resolved. Germline lookup yields CDR1 DFQATT and CDR2 SNEGSKA (reference sequence). Trimming pared 3 bases from V and 2 bases from J, leaving 11 bases between. The CDR3 is 14 amino acids. In DNA, the CDR3 is TGCAGTGCTAGCCCCATGGGCCCTGGAAACACCATATATTTT. Protein product: CSASPMGPGNTIYF.

This clonotype was observed a handful of times. The genes are TRBV15 and TRBJ1-1; TRBD1 might be the D (5 bases). This CDR3 spans 16 amino acids. The V end was cut by 1 base, the J end by 2 bases, with 14 bases between. Germline V gene lookup returns CDR1 LNHNV and CDR2 YYDKDF (reference sequence). The DNA of the CDR3 is TGTGCCACCAGCAGAGGGGCGGGGGGATTCAACACTGAAGCTTTCTTT. Amino acid sequence: CATSRGAGGFNTEAFF.

The rearrangement joins TRBV7-2 to TRBJ1-4; D is undetermined. This CDR3 is built from 20 residues. Germline CDR1 is SGHTA and CDR2 is FQGNSA. The V end lost 5 bases, the J end lost 0 bases, and 25 bases lay between the germline ends. The CDR3 region is CASSTRPQSGSTATNEKLFF. CDR3 sequence (DNA): TGTGCCAGCAGCACAAGGCCCCAATCTGGTTCGACTGCAACTAATGAAAAACTGTTTTTT.

The V call is TRBV19, the J call TRBJ2-7; possible D gene TRBD1, 6 bases. The CDR3 sequence is 14 residues long. V dropped 3 bases and J dropped 2 bases, with 11 bases sitting between them. Per the germline V gene, CDR1 is LNHDA and CDR2 is SQIVND (reference sequence). The CDR3 is CASSIQGSAYEQYF. In DNA form, the CDR3 reads TGTGCCAGTAGTATTCAGGGGTCGGCCTACGAGCAGTACTTC.

The chain combines TRBV20-1 with TRBJ2-5, with D unclear. This CDR3 is 12 amino acids long. V was clipped by 3 bases and J by 5 bases, with 10 bases between them. The germline V gene encodes CDR1 DFQATT and CDR2 SNEGSKA (reference sequence). CDR3 loop: CSARWSWETQYF. The CDR3, as DNA: TGCAGTGCTAGGTGGAGCTGGGAGACCCAGTACTTC.

In this sample, this clonotype turned up many times. The gene calls are TRBV7-2 and TRBJ2-3; D might be TRBD1 (6 bases). V lost 1 base and J 1 base, leaving 6 bases between the germline ends. CDR3 length equals 14 residues. Germline V gives CDR1 SGHTA, CDR2 FQGNSA. The CDR3 DNA reads as TGTGCCAGCAGCTTAGGGACAGGCACAGATACGCAGTATTTT. Translation gives CASSLGTGTDTQYF. Looking up the rest from reference TRBV7-2 and TRBJ2-3 gives the full variable domain: GAGVSQSPSNKVTEKGKDVELRCDPISGHTALYWYRQSLGQGLEFLIYFQGNSAPDKSGLPSDRFSAERTGGSVSTLTIQRTQQEDSAVYLCASSLGTGTDTQYFGPGTRLTVL.

This CDR3 reads CASSFWTGGHEQYF. The CDR3 bases are TGTGCCAGCAGCTTTTGGACAGGGGGCCACGAGCAGTACTTC. The chain is built from TRBV11-2 and TRBJ2-7, with TRBD1 matching 11 bases. CDR3 length equals 14 residues. The V gene's germline CDR1 is SGHAT and CDR2 FQNNGV. With 3 bases clipped from V and 5 bases from J, the junction kept 3 bases outside the gene matches.

Only a few counts were recorded for this clonotype. The chain joins TRBV7-2 to TRBJ1-6, with no clear D. The CDR3 is made up of 14 amino acids. CDR1 SGHTA and CDR2 FQGNSA come from the germline V gene. V lost 2 bases, J lost 11 bases, and 13 bases lay in between. The CDR3 reads CASSLSHQVTPLHF. The CDR3 DNA sequence: TGTGCCAGCAGCTTATCACACCAGGTTACACCCCTCCACTTT.

This clonotype came up a few times. This chain uses TRBV6-5 with TRBJ1-2, with TRBD1 matching 8 bases. This CDR3 has 15 amino acids. V was clipped by 6 bases and J by 4 bases; unmatched bases: 10. CDR1 is MNHEY, CDR2 SVGAGI, per germline. The CDR3 nucleotides are TGTGCCAGCAGCCCCGTCCAGGGGGCTGGCTATGGCTACACCTTC. Translation gives CASSPVQGAGYGYTF.

This clonotype has more than one count but fewer than ten. The chain couples TRBV20-1 to TRBJ1-1; no clear D gene. V lost 4 bases to trimming and J lost 2 bases, with 5 bases between them. The CDR3 runs to 11 residues. Germline-derived CDR1 and CDR2 are DFQATT and SNEGSKA (reference sequence). CDR3 nucleotides: TGCAGTGCTAAAAGTAACACTGAAGCTTTCTTT. Translation: CSAKSNTEAFF.

The V and J genes are TRBV24-1 and TRBJ1-2; D uncertain. Germline V gene lookup returns CDR1 KGHDR and CDR2 SFDVKD. The CDR3 is 12 amino acids. V was shortened by 3 bases and J by 3 bases, with 4 bases between the two germline ends. In DNA, the CDR3 is TGTGCCACCAGTGATATACACTATGGCTACACCTTC. Protein: CATSDIHYGYTF.

This clonotype has more than one count but fewer than ten. This chain uses TRBV6-6 with TRBJ1-5; D unresolved. Between the trimmed V and J ends, which lost 4 bases and 4 bases, there was a span of 8 bases. The CDR3 sequence is 13 residues long. The germline CDR1 and CDR2 sequences are MNHNY and SVGAGI (reference sequence). The CDR3 bases are TGTGCCAGCAGTTCGACAAGAAATCAGCCCCAGCATTTT. Translation: CASSSTRNQPQHF.

This clonotype has only a few counts. The chain has TRBV7-2 and TRBJ1-2, with D unclear. Germline V CDR1 and CDR2: SGHTA, FQGNSA. The CDR3 is 16 residues long. V was clipped by 1 base and J by 8 bases, with 20 bases between them. CDR3 nucleotide sequence: TGTGCCAGCAGCTTAGGTCGGGCAGAGGGCGTAGGAGGCTACACCTTC. Amino acids: CASSLGRAEGVGGYTF.